These 8 T cell receptor beta chains were sequenced from one sample in a study of CD8 T cells in ankylosing spondylitis. TCRdb reanalysed the 5' RACE reads using MiXCR and keeps one entry per CDR3 protein. Of about 220,000 distinct CDR3 sequences listed, roughly 24% are singletons. Specimen: blood, either unsorted or a sorted T cell fraction (not recorded which). The receptors originated from a male donor with ankylosing spondylitis or in good health (not recorded which).

This clonotype was counted ten times or more. The CDR3 bases are TGTGCCAGCAGGCCCCTCTCCGGACCAAATTCACCCCTCCACTTT. The encoded protein is CASRPLSGPNSPLHF. J is TRBJ1-6 and V is TRBV27, with unresolved D. Trimming left V 6 bases short and J 7 bases short, with 16 bases between. The CDR3 consists of 15 residues. CDR1 and CDR2 from the germline V gene are MNHEY and SMNVEV (reference sequence).

This clonotype was recorded at least ten times. The rearrangement uses TRBV29-1 and TRBJ1-3; D gene uncertain. V lost 3 bases and J 0 bases, leaving 6 bases between the germline ends. The germline CDR1 and CDR2 sequences are SQVTM and ANQGSEA. The CDR3 is made up of 13 amino acids. Here the CDR3 reads CSVEAYSGNTIYF. The CDR3 DNA sequence: TGCAGCGTTGAGGCGTACTCTGGAAACACCATATATTTT.

CDR3: CASSLKRESNEQFF. CDR3 nucleotide sequence: TGTGCCAGCAGTTTGAAGCGGGAGAGTAATGAGCAGTTCTTC. V and J are TRBV12-3 or TRBV12-4 and TRBJ2-1; 8 nucleotides align to TRBD2. Trimming took 3 bases from V and 7 from J; bases not matched to a gene: 5. This CDR3 region has 14 residues.

This clonotype was seen only a few times. The chain links TRBV10-3 to TRBJ2-2, with D possibly called TRBD1 or TRBD2 (5 bases each). Germline values: CDR1 ENHRY, CDR2 SYGVKD. V was pared by 3 bases and J by 2 bases, with 7 bases between. The CDR3 consists of 14 residues. CDR3 coding DNA: TGTGCCATCAGTGAAGGGACCAACACCGGGGAGCTGTTTTTT. It yields the protein CAISEGTNTGELFF.

This clonotype was seen at least ten times. V gene TRBV27 combines with J gene TRBJ2-7; D might be TRBD2 (5 bases). V was shortened by 6 bases and J by 0 bases, with 15 bases between the two germline ends. Germline V gives CDR1 MNHEY, CDR2 SMNVEV (reference sequence). This CDR3 region has 15 residues. DNA for the CDR3: TGTGCCAGCAGCCAAGAGGACTCGAGCTCCTACGAGCAGTACTTC. This sequence encodes CASSQEDSSSYEQYF.

V and J are TRBV2 and TRBJ2-7; 11 bases are shared with TRBD2. With 5 bases clipped from V and 6 bases from J, the junction kept 6 bases outside the gene matches. CDR1 is SNHLY, CDR2 FYNNEI, per germline. This CDR3 is 14 amino acids long. CDR3 region: CASSQTSGIREQYF. CDR3 nucleotide sequence: TGTGCCAGCAGTCAGACTAGCGGGATTCGCGAGCAGTACTTC.

This clonotype occurred many times. The chain uses TRBV6-5 and TRBJ1-5, with D uncertain. From germline, CDR1 is MNHEY and CDR2 SVGAGI. With 2 bases removed from V and 4 bases from J, the gap between germline ends came to 18 bases. There are 17 residues in the CDR3. CDR3 nucleotide sequence: TGTGCCAGCAGTTACCGTTTAATGGCTCGGGCTAATCAGCCCCAGCATTTT. This codes for CASSYRLMARANQPQHF.

This chain connects TRBV10-3 to TRBJ2-3, with TRBD2 matching 10 bases. Germline V gene data show CDR1 as ENHRY and CDR2 as SYGVKD. With 4 bases clipped from V and 4 bases from J, the junction kept 5 bases outside the gene matches. This CDR3 is built from 15 residues. The CDR3 bases are TGTGCCATCAGTGCGGCTAGCGGGAGCTCAGATACGCAGTATTTT. It yields the protein CAISAASGSSDTQYF.